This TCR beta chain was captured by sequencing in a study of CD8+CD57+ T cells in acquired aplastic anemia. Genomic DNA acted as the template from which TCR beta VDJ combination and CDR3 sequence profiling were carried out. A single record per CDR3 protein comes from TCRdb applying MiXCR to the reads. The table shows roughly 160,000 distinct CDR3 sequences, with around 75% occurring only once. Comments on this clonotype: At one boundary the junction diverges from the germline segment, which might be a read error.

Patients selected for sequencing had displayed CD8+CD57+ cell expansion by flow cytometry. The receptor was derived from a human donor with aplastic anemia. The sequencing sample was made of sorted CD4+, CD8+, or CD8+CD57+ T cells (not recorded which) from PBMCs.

The CDR3 DNA follows: TGCGCCAGCAGCCATCTCGGGGCTAACTACGAGCAGTACTTC. The encoded protein is CASSHLGANYEQYF. The gene calls are TRBV13 and TRBJ2-7, with D tentatively TRBD1 or TRBD2 (5 bases each). CDR3 length: 14 amino acids. Germline V gene data show CDR1 as PRHDT and CDR2 as FYEKMQ (reference sequence).